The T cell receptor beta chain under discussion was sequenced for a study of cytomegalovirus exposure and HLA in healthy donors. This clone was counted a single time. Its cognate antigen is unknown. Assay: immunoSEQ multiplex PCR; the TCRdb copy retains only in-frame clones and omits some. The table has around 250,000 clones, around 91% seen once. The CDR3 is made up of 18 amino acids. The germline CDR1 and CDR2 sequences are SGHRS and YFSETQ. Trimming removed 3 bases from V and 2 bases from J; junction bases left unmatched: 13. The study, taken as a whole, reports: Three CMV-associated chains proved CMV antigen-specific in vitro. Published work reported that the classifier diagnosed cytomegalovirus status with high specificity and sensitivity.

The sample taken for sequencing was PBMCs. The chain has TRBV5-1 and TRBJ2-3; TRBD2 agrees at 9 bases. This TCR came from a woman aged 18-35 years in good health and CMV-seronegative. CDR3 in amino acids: CASSSYRASGAHTDTQYF. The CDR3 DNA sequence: TGCGCCAGCAGCTCCTATAGGGCTAGCGGGGCTCACACAGATACGCAGTATTTT.